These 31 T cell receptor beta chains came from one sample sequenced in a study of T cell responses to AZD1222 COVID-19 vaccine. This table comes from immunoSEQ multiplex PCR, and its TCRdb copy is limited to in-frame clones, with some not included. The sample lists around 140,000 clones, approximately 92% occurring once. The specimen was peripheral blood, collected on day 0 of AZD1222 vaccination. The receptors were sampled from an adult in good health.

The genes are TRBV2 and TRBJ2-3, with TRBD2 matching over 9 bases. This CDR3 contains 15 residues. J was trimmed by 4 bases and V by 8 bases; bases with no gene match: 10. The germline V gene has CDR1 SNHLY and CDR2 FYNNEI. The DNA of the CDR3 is TGTGCCAGCGCCCCGACTAGCGGTAGGGCAGATACGCAGTATTTT. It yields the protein CASAPTSGRADTQYF.

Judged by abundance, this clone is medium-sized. The CDR3, as DNA: TGCGCCAGCAGCCAGACCGATTTTCTCCCATCAGGGGACTACGAGCAGTACTTC. Translating it yields CASSQTDFLPSGDYEQYF. V usage is TRBV4-1 and J usage is TRBJ2-7, with D tentatively TRBD1 (6 bases). V was pared by 3 bases and J by 3 bases, with 24 bases between. Germline CDR1 is MGHRA and CDR2 is YSYEKL. The CDR3 is 18 residues long.

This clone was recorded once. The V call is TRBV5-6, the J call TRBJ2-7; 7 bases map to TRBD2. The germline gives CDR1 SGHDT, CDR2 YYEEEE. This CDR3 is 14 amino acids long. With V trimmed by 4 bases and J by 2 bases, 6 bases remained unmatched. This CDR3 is CASSLWGGAYEQYF. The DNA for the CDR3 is TGTGCCAGCAGCCTCTGGGGAGGGGCCTACGAGCAGTACTTC.

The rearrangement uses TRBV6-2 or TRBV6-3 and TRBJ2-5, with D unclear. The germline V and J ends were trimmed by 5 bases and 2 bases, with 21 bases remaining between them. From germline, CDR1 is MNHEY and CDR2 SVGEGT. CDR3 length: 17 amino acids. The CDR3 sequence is CASSKAVGLWKQETQYF. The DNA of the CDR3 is TGTGCCAGCAGTAAAGCCGTGGGCCTCTGGAAACAAGAGACCCAGTACTTC.

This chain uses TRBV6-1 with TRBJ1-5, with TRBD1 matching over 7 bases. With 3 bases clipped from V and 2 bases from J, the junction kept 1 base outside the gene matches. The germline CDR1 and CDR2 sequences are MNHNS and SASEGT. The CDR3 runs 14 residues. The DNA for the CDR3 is TGTGCCAGCAGTGACGGACAGGGCAATCAGCCCCAGCATTTT. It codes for CASSDGQGNQPQHF.

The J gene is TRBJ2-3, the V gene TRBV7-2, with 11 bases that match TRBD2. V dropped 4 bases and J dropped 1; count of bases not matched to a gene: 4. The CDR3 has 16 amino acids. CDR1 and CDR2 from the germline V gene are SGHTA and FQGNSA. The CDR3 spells CASSSIAGGGTDTQYF. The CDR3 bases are TGTGCCAGCAGCTCCATAGCGGGAGGGGGCACAGATACGCAGTATTTT.

For the CDR3, the DNA is TGTGCCAGCAGCCCCGACACCTACGAGCAGTACTTC. This sequence encodes CASSPDTYEQYF. The chain uses TRBV7-9 and TRBJ2-7; D gene uncertain. Per the germline V gene, CDR1 is SEHNR and CDR2 is FQNEAQ (reference sequence). CDR3 length equals 12 residues. The V and J ends lost 5 bases and 2 bases respectively, with 7 bases between them. Supplemented by reference TRBV7-9 and TRBJ2-7, the full variable domain reads DTGVSQNPRHKITKRGQNVTFRCDPISEHNRLYWYRQTLGQGPEFLTYFQNEAQLEKSRLLSDRFSAERPKGSFSTLEIQRTEQGDSAMYLCASSPDTYEQYFGPGTRLTVT.

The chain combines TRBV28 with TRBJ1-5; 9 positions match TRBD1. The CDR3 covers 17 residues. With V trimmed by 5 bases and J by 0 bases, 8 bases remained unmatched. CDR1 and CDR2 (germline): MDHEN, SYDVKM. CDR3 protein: CASSPTGGKYSNQPQHF. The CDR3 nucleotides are TGTGCCAGCAGTCCTACAGGGGGCAAGTATAGCAATCAGCCCCAGCATTTT.

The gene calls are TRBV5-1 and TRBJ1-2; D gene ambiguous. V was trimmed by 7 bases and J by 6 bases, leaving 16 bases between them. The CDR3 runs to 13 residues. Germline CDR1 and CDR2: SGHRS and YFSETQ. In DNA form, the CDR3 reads TGCGCCAGCGCGGAGGGAATAGTGAATGGCTACACCTTC. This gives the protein CASAEGIVNGYTF. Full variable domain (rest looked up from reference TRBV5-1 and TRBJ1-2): KAGVTQTPRYLIKTRGQQVTLSCSPISGHRSVSWYQQTPGQGLQFLFEYFSETQRNKGNFPGRFSGRQFSNSRSEMNVSTLELGDSALYLCASAEGIVNGYTFGSGTRLTVV.

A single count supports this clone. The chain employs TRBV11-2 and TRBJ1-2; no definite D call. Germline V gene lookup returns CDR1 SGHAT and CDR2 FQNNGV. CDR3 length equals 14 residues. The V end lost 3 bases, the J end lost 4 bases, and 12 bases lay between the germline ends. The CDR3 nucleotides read TGTGCCAGCAGCTTCCGACGGGGTTTCTATGGCTACACCTTC. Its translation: CASSFRRGFYGYTF.

As DNA, the CDR3 is TGTGCCAGCAGTTTATATCATAGCCACTCCTACGAGCAGTACTTC. It yields the protein CASSLYHSHSYEQYF. This sequence joins TRBV27 and TRBJ2-7; D ambiguous. The CDR3 contains 15 residues. V shed 1 base and J shed 0 bases, with 10 bases lying between them. Germline CDR1 reads MNHEY; CDR2 reads SMNVEV (reference sequence).

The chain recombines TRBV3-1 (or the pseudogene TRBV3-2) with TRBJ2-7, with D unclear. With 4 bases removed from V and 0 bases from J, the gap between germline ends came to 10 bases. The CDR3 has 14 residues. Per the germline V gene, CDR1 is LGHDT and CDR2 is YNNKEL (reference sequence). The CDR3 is CASSPEGPSYEQYF. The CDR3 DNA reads TGTGCCAGCAGCCCGGAAGGACCCTCCTACGAGCAGTACTTC.

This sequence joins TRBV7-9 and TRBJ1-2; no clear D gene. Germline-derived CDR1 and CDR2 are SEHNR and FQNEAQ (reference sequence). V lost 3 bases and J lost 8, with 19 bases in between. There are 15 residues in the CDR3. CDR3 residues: CASSFLSLLGGGYTF. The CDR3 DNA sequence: TGTGCCAGCAGCTTTTTGAGTCTTTTAGGCGGGGGCTACACCTTC.

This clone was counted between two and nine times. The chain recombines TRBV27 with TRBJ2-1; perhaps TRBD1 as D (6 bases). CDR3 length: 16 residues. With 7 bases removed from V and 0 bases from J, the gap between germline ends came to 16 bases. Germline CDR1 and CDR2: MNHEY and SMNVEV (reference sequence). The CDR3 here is CASTTTGYPSYNEQFF. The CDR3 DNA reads TGTGCCAGCACCACCACAGGGTACCCCTCCTACAATGAGCAGTTCTTC.

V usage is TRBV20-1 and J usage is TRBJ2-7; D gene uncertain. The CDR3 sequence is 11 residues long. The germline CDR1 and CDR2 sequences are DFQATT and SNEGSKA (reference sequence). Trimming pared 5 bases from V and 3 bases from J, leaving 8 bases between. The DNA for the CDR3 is TGCAGTGCTGCTTACCTCTACGAGCAGTACTTC. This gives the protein CSAAYLYEQYF.

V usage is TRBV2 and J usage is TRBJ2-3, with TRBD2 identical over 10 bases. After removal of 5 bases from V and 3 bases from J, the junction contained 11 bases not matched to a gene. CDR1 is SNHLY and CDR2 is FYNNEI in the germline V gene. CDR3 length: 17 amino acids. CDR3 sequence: CASSPPPSAGGTDTQYF. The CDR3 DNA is TGTGCCAGCAGTCCCCCTCCCTCAGCGGGAGGGACAGATACGCAGTATTTT.

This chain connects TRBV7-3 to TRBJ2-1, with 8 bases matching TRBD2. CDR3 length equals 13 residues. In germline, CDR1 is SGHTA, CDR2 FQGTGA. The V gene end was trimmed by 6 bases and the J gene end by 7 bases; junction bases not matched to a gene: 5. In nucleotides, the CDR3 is TGTGCCAGCAGTGTAGCGGGGAGGAATGAGCAGTTCTTC. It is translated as CASSVAGRNEQFF. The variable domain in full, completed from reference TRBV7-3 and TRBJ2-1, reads GAGVSQTPSNKVTEKGKYVELRCDPISGHTALYWYRQSLGQGPEFLIYFQGTGAADDSGLPNDRFFAVRPEGSVSTLKIQRTERGDSAVYLCASSVAGRNEQFFGPGTRLTVL.

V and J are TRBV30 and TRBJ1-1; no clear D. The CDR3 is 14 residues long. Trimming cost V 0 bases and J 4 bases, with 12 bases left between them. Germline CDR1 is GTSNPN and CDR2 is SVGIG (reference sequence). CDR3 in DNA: TGTGCCTGGAGTGTACTGGTGGAGGCCACTGAAGCTTTCTTT. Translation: CAWSVLVEATEAFF.

This CDR3 is CASSLGSGANVLTF. The CDR3 coding sequence is TGTGCCAGCAGCCTCGGGTCTGGGGCCAACGTCCTGACTTTC. The chain uses TRBV13 and TRBJ2-6; D ambiguous. The CDR3 runs to 14 residues. Germline loops: CDR1 PRHDT, CDR2 FYEKMQ (reference sequence). The V and J ends lost 5 bases and 1 base respectively, with 6 bases between them.

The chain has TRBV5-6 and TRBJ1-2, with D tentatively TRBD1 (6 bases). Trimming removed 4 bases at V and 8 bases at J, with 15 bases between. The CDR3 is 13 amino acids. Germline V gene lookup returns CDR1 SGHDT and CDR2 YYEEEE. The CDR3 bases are TGTGCCAGCAGCGTGTCAGGGGTTTGGGGCTACACCTTC. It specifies CASSVSGVWGYTF.

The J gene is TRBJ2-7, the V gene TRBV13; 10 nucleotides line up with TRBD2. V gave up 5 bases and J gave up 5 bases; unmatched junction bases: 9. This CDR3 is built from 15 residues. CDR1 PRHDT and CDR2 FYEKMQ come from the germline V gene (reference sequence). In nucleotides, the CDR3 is TGTGCCAGCAGCCCAGGTAGCGGGAGGACTCACGAGCAGTACTTC. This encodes CASSPGSGRTHEQYF. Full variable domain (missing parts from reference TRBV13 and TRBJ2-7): AAGVIQSPRHLIKEKRETATLKCYPIPRHDTVYWYQQGPGQDPQFLISFYEKMQSDKGSIPDRFSAQQFSDYHSELNMSSLELGDSALYFCASSPGSGRTHEQYFGPGTRLTVT.

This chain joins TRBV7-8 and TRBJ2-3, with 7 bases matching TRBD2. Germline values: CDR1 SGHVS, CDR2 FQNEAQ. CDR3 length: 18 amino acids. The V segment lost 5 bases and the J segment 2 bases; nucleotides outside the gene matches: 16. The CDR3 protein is CASSPGDSGRISTDTQYF. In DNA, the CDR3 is TGTGCCAGCAGCCCCGGGGATAGCGGGCGAATTTCCACAGATACGCAGTATTTT.

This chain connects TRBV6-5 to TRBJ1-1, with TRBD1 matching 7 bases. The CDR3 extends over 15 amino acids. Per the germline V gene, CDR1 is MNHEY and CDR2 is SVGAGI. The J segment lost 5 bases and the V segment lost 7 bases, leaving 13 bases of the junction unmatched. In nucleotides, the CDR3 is TGTGCCAGCAAAAAACAGGGGCTCCGGGGAACTGAAGCTTTCTTT. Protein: CASKKQGLRGTEAFF.

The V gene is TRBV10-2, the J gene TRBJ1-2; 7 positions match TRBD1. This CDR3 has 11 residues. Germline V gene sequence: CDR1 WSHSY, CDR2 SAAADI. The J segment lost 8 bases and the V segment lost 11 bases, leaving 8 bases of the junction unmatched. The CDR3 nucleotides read TGCGCCGGAGGGGGCAGAAACGGCTACACCTTC. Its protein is CAGGGRNGYTF.

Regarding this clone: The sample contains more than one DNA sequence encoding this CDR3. The CDR3 here is CATSRDRGNQPQHF. The CDR3 DNA sequence: TGTGCCACCAGCAGAGATCGAGGGAATCAGCCCCAGCATTTT. The chain joins TRBV15 to TRBJ1-5; D is undetermined. V was clipped by 0 bases and J by 4 bases, with 7 bases between them. The CDR3 extends over 14 amino acids. The germline V gene has CDR1 LNHNV and CDR2 YYDKDF (reference sequence).

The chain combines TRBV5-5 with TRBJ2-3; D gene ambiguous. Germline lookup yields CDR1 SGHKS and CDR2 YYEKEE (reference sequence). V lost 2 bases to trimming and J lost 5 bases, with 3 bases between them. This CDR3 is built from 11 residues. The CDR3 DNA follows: TGTGCCAGCAGCTTTAGAGATACGCAGTATTTT. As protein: CASSFRDTQYF.

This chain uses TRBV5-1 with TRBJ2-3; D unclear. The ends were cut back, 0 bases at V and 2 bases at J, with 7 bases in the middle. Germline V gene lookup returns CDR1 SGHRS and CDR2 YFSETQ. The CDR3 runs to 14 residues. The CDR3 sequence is CASSLGPPTDTQYF. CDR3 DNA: TGCGCCAGCAGCTTGGGACCTCCCACAGATACGCAGTATTTT.

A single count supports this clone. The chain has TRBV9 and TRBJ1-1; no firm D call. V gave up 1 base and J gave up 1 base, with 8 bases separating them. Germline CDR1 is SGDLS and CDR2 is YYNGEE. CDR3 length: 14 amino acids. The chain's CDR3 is CASSVSSGNTEAFF. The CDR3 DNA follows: TGTGCCAGCAGCGTAAGCTCTGGGAACACTGAAGCTTTCTTT.

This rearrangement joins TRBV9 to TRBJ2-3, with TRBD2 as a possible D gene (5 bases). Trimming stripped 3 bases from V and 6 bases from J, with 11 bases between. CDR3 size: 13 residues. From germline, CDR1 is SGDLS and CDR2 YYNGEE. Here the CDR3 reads CASSGGLGDTQYF. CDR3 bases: TGTGCCAGCAGCGGCGGGTTGGGGGATACGCAGTATTTT.

The CDR3 nucleotides read TGTGCCAGCAGTTTCGGCCAGCACCAGCCCCAGCATTTT. It is translated as CASSFGQHQPQHF. The chain links TRBV27 to TRBJ1-5; D gene ambiguous. The CDR3 runs to 13 residues. The V and J ends lost 3 bases and 7 bases respectively, with 10 bases between them. CDR1 is MNHEY, CDR2 SMNVEV, per germline (reference sequence).

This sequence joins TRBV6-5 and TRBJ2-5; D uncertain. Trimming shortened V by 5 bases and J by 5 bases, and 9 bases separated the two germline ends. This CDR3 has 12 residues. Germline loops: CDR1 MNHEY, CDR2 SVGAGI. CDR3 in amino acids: CASSPSGETQYF. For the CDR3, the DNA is TGTGCCAGCAGTCCCTCCGGCGAGACCCAGTACTTC.